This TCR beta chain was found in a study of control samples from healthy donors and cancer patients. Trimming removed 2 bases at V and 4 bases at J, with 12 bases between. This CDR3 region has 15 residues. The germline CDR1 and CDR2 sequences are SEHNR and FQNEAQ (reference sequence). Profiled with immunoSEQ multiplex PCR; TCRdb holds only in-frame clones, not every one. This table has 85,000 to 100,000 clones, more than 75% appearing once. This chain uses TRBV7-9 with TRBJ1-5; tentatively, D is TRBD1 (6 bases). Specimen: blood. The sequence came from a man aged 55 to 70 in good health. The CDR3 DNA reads TGTGCCAGCAGCTTACAGGGGTCTACAAATCAGCCCCAGCATTTT. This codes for CASSLQGSTNQPQHF.